Included here is one T cell receptor (beta chain) sequence, with context. Antigen specificity is unknown. This sample was taken from a study of early T cells in non-severe SARS-CoV-2 infection. Study-wide results and caveats: Comparison of clonotypes with VDJdb favored anti-spike CD8 responses while missing private and CD4 specificities.

CDR1 and CDR2 from the germline V gene are MGHRA and YSYEKL. CDR3 length: 21 amino acids. V lost 0 bases and J lost 0, with 23 bases in between. TCRdb fed the 5' RACE reads into MiXCR, producing one record per CDR3 protein. The sample consists of some 57,000 distinct CDR3 sequences, approximately 10% of them appearing once. The sequenced material came from whole blood. This clonotype was obtained from an adult who was a healthcare worker with PCR-confirmed SARS-CoV-2 infection or an uninfected control (not recorded which). The chain has TRBV4-1 and TRBJ1-4; weak D call: TRBD1 (6 bases). CDR3 amino acids: CASSQDGAGAQFRSTNEKLFF. The CDR3 bases are TGCGCCAGCAGCCAAGATGGAGCAGGGGCTCAATTCAGGTCAACTAATGAAAAACTGTTTTTT.